This T cell receptor beta chain was identified in a study of Tregs in tolerant kidney transplant recipients. Study context: CD4+CD25+CD127- cells came from roughly three-day belatacept mixed lymphocyte reactions, some with roughly 5-day graft donor restimulation. Sorting used antibodies to exclude donor cells. Whole-study results and caveats: Tregs expanded with activated donor B cells seemed most donor-specific. No direct test of biological reproducibility was done here.

Comments on this clone: Antigen unknown.

The CDR3 covers 16 residues. The V and J ends lost 8 bases and 2 bases respectively, with 19 bases between them. Germline V CDR1 and CDR2: SNHLY, FYNNEI. Method: immunoSEQ multiplex PCR; TCRdb's copy keeps in-frame clones and lacks some. The sample yields just under 45,000 clones, roughly 95% seen once. The gene calls are TRBV2 and TRBJ1-5; maybe TRBD1 (5 bases). This TCR was sampled from a human donor in good health. Sequencing was done on a sample of Tregs from blood cultured with allogeneic cells. Here the CDR3 reads CASAPGSLTGNQPQHF. The CDR3 DNA reads as TGTGCCAGCGCTCCCGGATCCTTGACAGGCAATCAGCCCCAGCATTTT.